The clone carrying this T cell receptor (beta chain) occurred a few times. These data originate in a study of T-cell memory formation after mild COVID-19. TCRdb re-derived calls from the 5' RACE reads in MiXCR, one entry per CDR3 protein. The profile shows approximately 480,000 distinct CDR3 sequences, 15% to 20% of them singletons. J was trimmed by 8 bases and V by 7 bases; bases with no gene match: 7. The germline gives CDR1 MNHEY, CDR2 SVGEGT. This CDR3 comprises 13 residues. Sequencing was performed on PBMCs or a T cell subset sorted from them (not recorded which). The chain combines TRBV6-2 or TRBV6-3 with TRBJ2-1; 8 nucleotides align to TRBD2. The TCR comes from an adult woman who had mild COVID-19 (a few samples of this study predate the infection). Cell type and time point are not known. The CDR3 loop reads CASTLAGKYEQFF. DNA of the CDR3: TGTGCCAGCACCTTAGCGGGAAAATATGAGCAGTTCTTC.